This T cell receptor (beta chain) was identified during a study of vaccination effects on CD4 cells after COVID-19. Germline CDR1 is SNHLY and CDR2 is FYNNEI. The V gene lost 4 bases and the J gene lost 2 bases, with 10 bases spanning the gap. The CDR3 runs to 14 residues. Within the ViraFEST assay, antigen-specific CD4+ T cells underwent expansion with viral peptide pools prior to sequencing. The authors isolated CD4+ T cells after less than eleven days of culture. Each person got two doses of an mRNA SARS-CoV-2 vaccine, BNT162b2 or mRNA-1273. Replacing half the medium with IL-2 medium was done on days 3 and 7. Profiling relied on immunoSEQ multiplex PCR, and the TCRdb table lists in-frame clones only, not all of them. The sample shows fewer than 85,000 clones, about 80% of them seen only once. As regards this clone: The antigen is undetermined.

J is TRBJ2-3 and V is TRBV2; the D gene is possibly TRBD1 (6 bases). The source material was CD4+ T cells from PBMCs cultured with HCoV-OC43 spike peptides, sampled after COVID-19 vaccination. Subset here: HCoV-OC43 spike overlapping peptide pool stimulation. The TCR originated in a human donor who received a COVID-19 vaccine. CDR3 sequence reads: CASSVGGSTDTQYF. The CDR3 DNA is TGTGCCAGCAGTGTTGGGGGCTCCACAGATACGCAGTATTTT.